The clone carrying this T cell receptor (beta chain) was seen many times. Amplified TCR beta CDR3 regions were obtained using RNA transcripts as template. RT-PCR in the first round used HTBI primers; a second-round multiplex PCR followed. TCRdb passed the multiplex PCR reads through MiXCR, listing each CDR3 protein once. The sample lists approximately 1.2 million distinct CDR3 sequences; about two fifths were seen once. This record belongs to a study of Graves' ophthalmopathy and Graves' hyperthyroidism. Reliance was placed on clinical symptoms, serum thyroxine, TRAb, thyroid ultrasound and orbital computed tomography for diagnosis. The CDR3 spans 14 residues. The germline CDR1 and CDR2 sequences are DFQATT and SNEGSKA (reference sequence). With 0 bases removed from V and 5 bases from J, the gap between germline ends came to 11 bases.

Sample: peripheral blood or thyroid tissue (not recorded which). This TCR derives from an adult man with Graves' hyperthyroidism. The V call is TRBV20-1, the J call TRBJ1-5; D gene unclear. CDR3 sequence: CSARDGPSDQPQHF. The CDR3 DNA reads TGCAGTGCTAGAGACGGACCGTCAGATCAGCCCCAGCATTTT.